Below, one T cell receptor (beta chain) is given with its context. Its antigen remains unidentified. While unrecorded immune exposures were likely, the donors were nominally healthy when sampled. The data stem from a study of cytomegalovirus exposure and HLA in healthy donors. Points from the study as a whole: Later analysis identified a missense DCLRE1C variant that was linked to TCR beta V- and J-gene trimming.

Between the trimmed V and J ends, which lost 4 bases and 5 bases, there was a span of 9 bases. The CDR3 is 12 amino acids. Germline lookup yields CDR1 SGHRS and CDR2 YFSETQ. Researchers ran the PCR with 60 Vbeta and 13 Jbeta primers. Clones were read by immunoSEQ multiplex PCR, and TCRdb kept only the in-frame ones, dropping some. The table has 110,000 or so clones, about 78% seen once. The chain couples TRBV5-1 to TRBJ2-5; D remains unclear. Sequenced sample: PBMCs. The sequence was collected from a woman aged 25 to 39 in good health and CMV-seropositive. CDR3 region: CASSRPGETQYF. The CDR3, as DNA: TGCGCCAGCAGCCGTCCCGGGGAGACCCAGTACTTC.